A single sample gave rise to the 13 T cell receptor beta chains below, sequenced in a study of blood T cell repertoires in COVID-19. Clones were sequenced by immunoSEQ multiplex PCR, and TCRdb holds only the in-frame ones, with some missing. This sample yields approximately 100,000 clones, of which under 90% are seen a single time; about 6.6% belongs to the top ten. Sequenced sample: peripheral blood. These receptors came from a woman between 45 and 60 years old with acute or convalescent COVID-19.

This sequence joins TRBV10-3 and TRBJ2-1, with 11 positions matching TRBD2. Per germline, CDR1 ENHRY and CDR2 SYGVKD. CDR3 size: 16 residues. Trimming at V came to 4 bases and at J to 8 bases, leaving 10 bases not matched to a gene. CDR3 DNA: TGTGCCATCAGTGGTCGCGGGACTAGCGGATCATATGAGCAGTTCTTC. Amino acids: CAISGRGTSGSYEQFF.

The chain couples TRBV5-1 to TRBJ2-3, with 9 bases matching TRBD1. The CDR3 extends over 15 amino acids. Germline CDR1 reads SGHRS; CDR2 reads YFSETQ. The junction had 2 bases not matched to a gene; V was cut back by 0 bases and J by 3 bases. The CDR3 nucleotides are TGCGCCAGCAGCTTGGCTGGACAGGGGACAGATACGCAGTATTTT. Amino acids: CASSLAGQGTDTQYF.

There are a few counts of this clone. The DNA of the CDR3 is TGTGCCAGCAGCAAGGACAGGGGCTCCTACAATGAGCAGTTCTTC. Protein: CASSKDRGSYNEQFF. V usage is TRBV11-2 and J usage is TRBJ2-1; 9 positions match TRBD1. This CDR3 region has 15 residues. Germline V CDR1 and CDR2: SGHAT, FQNNGV. With 5 bases clipped from V and 0 bases from J, the junction kept 2 bases outside the gene matches. Using reference TRBV11-2 and TRBJ2-1 for the parts outside the CDR3, the full variable domain is EAGVAQSPRYKIIEKRQSVAFWCNPISGHATLYWYQQILGQGPKLLIQFQNNGVVDDSQLPKDRFSAERLKGVDSTLKIQPAKLEDSAVYLCASSKDRGSYNEQFFGPGTRLTVL.

The chain links TRBV5-6 to TRBJ1-5; no clear D. Per germline, CDR1 SGHDT and CDR2 YYEEEE. V was cut by 2 bases and J by 3 bases, with 6 bases left in between. The CDR3 has 13 residues. CDR3 residues: CASSFSSNQPQHF. The CDR3 DNA reads as TGTGCCAGCAGCTTCAGTTCCAATCAGCCCCAGCATTTT.

A few counts support this clone. V usage is TRBV7-8 and J usage is TRBJ1-1; maybe TRBD1 (5 bases). CDR1 SGHVS and CDR2 FQNEAQ come from the germline V gene. V was cut by 5 bases and J by 3 bases, with 13 bases left in between. The CDR3 runs 14 residues. As DNA, the CDR3 is TGTGCCAGCAGCACCAGGGTTGGGGACACTGAAGCTTTCTTT. It is translated as CASSTRVGDTEAFF.

The chain carries TRBV10-3 and TRBJ1-2; D possibly corresponds to TRBD1 (6 bases). CDR1 and CDR2 (germline): ENHRY, SYGVKD. V was cut by 9 bases and J by 0 bases, with 26 bases left in between. The CDR3 has 18 residues. Written as DNA, the CDR3 is TGTGCCATAAGTAGGGGGGGGAATCCACCGACGACTAACTATGGCTACACCTTC. It is translated as CAISRGGNPPTTNYGYTF.

The chain has TRBV10-3 and TRBJ1-5; D is uncertain. The germline V and J ends were trimmed by 2 bases and 8 bases, with 13 bases remaining between them. Germline-derived CDR1 and CDR2 are ENHRY and SYGVKD. This CDR3 is built from 14 residues. This chain's CDR3 is CAISERGGEEPQHF. The CDR3 region has the DNA TGTGCCATCAGTGAGCGGGGTGGTGAGGAGCCCCAGCATTTT.

The gene calls are TRBV5-8 and TRBJ1-2, with D possibly being TRBD1 (5 bases). This CDR3 is built from 14 residues. Trimming left V 0 bases short and J 3 bases short, with 9 bases between. The germline CDR1 and CDR2 sequences are SGHTS and YDEGEE. This CDR3 reads CASSLEGNDYGYTF. DNA for the CDR3: TGTGCCAGCAGCTTGGAGGGGAACGACTATGGCTACACCTTC.

V gene TRBV2 combines with J gene TRBJ1-1, with no clear D. V dropped 7 bases and J dropped 5 bases, with 17 bases sitting between them. CDR1 is SNHLY and CDR2 is FYNNEI in the germline V gene. The CDR3 has 14 residues. The CDR3 DNA sequence: TGTGCCAGCACCGAGGGTGCGGGATGGACTGAAGCTTTCTTT. Translating it yields CASTEGAGWTEAFF.

The chain employs TRBV27 and TRBJ2-7; D gene unclear. Germline V gives CDR1 MNHEY, CDR2 SMNVEV (reference sequence). V gave up 0 bases and J gave up 4 bases, with 10 bases separating them. This CDR3 region has 14 residues. CDR3 sequence (DNA): TGTGCCAGCAGTTTATCGGGCCCTTATTACGAGCAGTACTTC. It encodes CASSLSGPYYEQYF.

V is TRBV4-1 and J is TRBJ1-2, with D maybe TRBD1 (6 bases). Germline CDR1 MGHRA, CDR2 YSYEKL. V lost 0 bases and J 4 bases, leaving 12 bases between the germline ends. This CDR3 region has 15 residues. This chain's CDR3 is CASSQDTQGGYGYTF. DNA of the CDR3: TGCGCCAGCAGCCAAGACACCCAAGGGGGCTATGGCTACACCTTC.

The rearrangement joins TRBV5-1 to TRBJ1-6; TRBD1 matches 8 bases. V lost 2 bases to trimming and J lost 9 bases; unmatched junction nucleotides: 10. The CDR3 has 16 amino acids. CDR1 and CDR2 from the germline V gene are SGHRS and YFSETQ. The CDR3 nucleotides are TGCGCCAGCAGCTTAGTACCCGGGACAGGTGGTTCACCCCTCCACTTT. Its protein product is CASSLVPGTGGSPLHF.

This chain joins TRBV7-3 and TRBJ1-2; 8 nucleotides align to TRBD1. This CDR3 comprises 15 residues. Germline V gene sequence: CDR1 SGHTA, CDR2 FQGTGA. Unmatched junction bases numbered 5, after V lost 5 bases and J lost 0 bases. The CDR3 DNA follows: TGTGCCAGCAGCGCGCAGACAGGGGCTAACTATGGCTACACCTTC. Its protein product is CASSAQTGANYGYTF.